This TCR beta chain is drawn from a study of shared clonotypes between healthy human individuals. Study background: Each donor had three CD4 naive, three CD4 memory, two CD8 naive and one CD8 memory plate. Study results and limitations: Lower generation probabilities were found for non-shared clonotypes than for those shared by all four donors. A few donors showed sharing of approximately 5% of naive CD4 clonotypes.

A CD45RA-negative memory subset and a CD45RA+ naive subset were separated from the CD4+ cells. A remark on this clone: What it binds is not known.

V was pared by 0 bases and J by 4 bases, with 3 bases of the junction left unmatched. The CDR3 extends over 15 amino acids. Looked up from germline, CDR1 is LGHNA and CDR2 is YNFKEQ. Measured with immunoSEQ multiplex PCR; TCRdb has only the in-frame clones, and not every one. The profile shows more than 550,000 clones, roughly 72% of them singletons. This clonotype was obtained from a woman in her 30s in good health. Material: memory CD4+ T cells sorted from blood. The subset here: CD45RA-negative fraction. The chain carries TRBV4-2 and TRBJ1-3, with TRBD1 identical over 7 bases. CDR3: CASSQDRGRGNTIYF. The CDR3 bases are TGTGCCAGCAGCCAAGATAGGGGGCGGGGAAACACCATATATTTT.